The rows below give T cell receptor beta chains drawn from one sample of a study of blood T cell repertoires in COVID-19. Only in-frame clones appear in the TCRdb table, and some are missing; sequencing was by immunoSEQ multiplex PCR. The sample includes 60,000 to 85,000 clones, 80% to 90% seen only once; the top ten take more than 15%. Sequencing input: peripheral blood. Receptor source: a woman in her sixties or seventies with acute or convalescent COVID-19. CDR3s include the opening cysteine and the closing phenylalanine or tryptophan. Each record gives: CDR3 length, clone size, J gene, V gene, CDR3 protein. Not every row has a clone size; where given, it reads once, few, many or a size class.

CDR3 length: 15; clone size: -; J gene: TRBJ2-3; V gene: TRBV7-2; CDR3 protein: CASSSQGSGADTQYF
CDR3 length: 15; clone size: -; J gene: TRBJ1-2; V gene: TRBV6-5; CDR3 protein: CASSYSAEGDMGYTF
CDR3 length: 13; clone size: few; J gene: TRBJ1-2; V gene: TRBV6-5; CDR3 protein: CASSYTGGYGYTF
CDR3 length: 14; clone size: -; J gene: TRBJ2-3; V gene: TRBV4-3; CDR3 protein: CASSQGGGADTQYF
CDR3 length: 18; clone size: -; J gene: TRBJ1-1; V gene: TRBV30; CDR3 protein: CAWDNAQGFGRRDTEAFF
CDR3 length: 14; clone size: -; J gene: TRBJ1-1; V gene: TRBV5-4; CDR3 protein: CASSLIKGAAEAFF
CDR3 length: 15; clone size: -; J gene: TRBJ2-7; V gene: TRBV9; CDR3 protein: CASSSRDSRIYEQYF
CDR3 length: 19; clone size: -; J gene: TRBJ2-3; V gene: TRBV3-1/TRBV3-2; CDR3 protein: CASSQDGRVLSRDTDTQYF
CDR3 length: 18; clone size: -; J gene: TRBJ1-3; V gene: TRBV24-1; CDR3 protein: CATSDSRQDSRSGNTIYF
CDR3 length: 17; clone size: -; J gene: TRBJ2-7; V gene: TRBV7-9; CDR3 protein: CASSLGVSRIDSYEQYF
CDR3 length: 15; clone size: -; J gene: TRBJ2-1; V gene: TRBV9; CDR3 protein: CASSPLAGDYNEQFF
CDR3 length: 15; clone size: -; J gene: TRBJ1-5; V gene: TRBV11-2; CDR3 protein: CASSFGQGANQPQHF
CDR3 length: 15; clone size: -; J gene: TRBJ1-1; V gene: TRBV7-2; CDR3 protein: CASSLLGQMNTEAFF
CDR3 length: 12; clone size: -; J gene: TRBJ2-5; V gene: TRBV19; CDR3 protein: CASSPRGETQYF
CDR3 length: 14; clone size: -; J gene: TRBJ1-1; V gene: TRBV4-3; CDR3 protein: CASSRSGLSTEAFF
CDR3 length: 15; clone size: many; J gene: TRBJ2-3; V gene: TRBV19; CDR3 protein: CASSKGGGLLDTQYF
CDR3 length: 17; clone size: -; J gene: TRBJ2-1; V gene: TRBV7-9; CDR3 protein: CASSNIADSGNYNEQFF
CDR3 length: 12; clone size: once; J gene: TRBJ2-7; V gene: TRBV7-2; CDR3 protein: CASSSVAYEQYF
CDR3 length: 15; clone size: -; J gene: TRBJ2-5; V gene: TRBV6-1; CDR3 protein: CASSDVTRYQETQYF
CDR3 length: 14; clone size: -; J gene: TRBJ1-1; V gene: TRBV4-1; CDR3 protein: CASSQGHVNTEAFF
CDR3 length: 13; clone size: -; J gene: TRBJ2-2; V gene: TRBV9; CDR3 protein: CASSVVIGGELFF
CDR3 length: 13; clone size: -; J gene: TRBJ2-5; V gene: TRBV19; CDR3 protein: CASSGGYQETQYF
CDR3 length: 18; clone size: -; J gene: TRBJ2-4; V gene: TRBV6-2/TRBV6-3; CDR3 protein: CASSSLRGLAGVRNIQYF
CDR3 length: 13; clone size: -; J gene: TRBJ2-3; V gene: TRBV7-2; CDR3 protein: CASSLVSADTQYF
CDR3 length: 16; clone size: -; J gene: TRBJ2-4; V gene: TRBV6-5; CDR3 protein: CASSYSTAGRQNIQYF
CDR3 length: 12; clone size: once; J gene: TRBJ1-1; V gene: TRBV12-3/TRBV12-4; CDR3 protein: CASRSISREAFF
CDR3 length: 13; clone size: -; J gene: TRBJ1-2; V gene: TRBV19; CDR3 protein: CASSTDRFYGYTF
CDR3 length: 16; clone size: -; J gene: TRBJ2-5; V gene: TRBV5-5; CDR3 protein: CASSLDRLADQETQYF
CDR3 length: 16; clone size: few; J gene: TRBJ2-7; V gene: TRBV10-3; CDR3 protein: CAISESGTVEAYEQYF
CDR3 length: 15; clone size: -; J gene: TRBJ1-1; V gene: TRBV7-9; CDR3 protein: CASSKSVGGNTEAFF
CDR3 length: 17; clone size: once; J gene: TRBJ2-3; V gene: TRBV7-3; CDR3 protein: CASSPNRRGGRGDTQYF
CDR3 length: 15; clone size: -; J gene: TRBJ1-2; V gene: TRBV10-3; CDR3 protein: CAISELTGGTYGYTF
CDR3 length: 13; clone size: -; J gene: TRBJ1-6; V gene: TRBV2; CDR3 protein: CASTPDYNSPLHF
CDR3 length: 14; clone size: -; J gene: TRBJ2-5; V gene: TRBV5-5; CDR3 protein: CASSGGTGQETQYF
CDR3 length: 11; clone size: -; J gene: TRBJ2-5; V gene: TRBV5-1; CDR3 protein: CASGTQETQYF
CDR3 length: 17; clone size: -; J gene: TRBJ2-5; V gene: TRBV15; CDR3 protein: CATSRDLPGQYQETQYF
CDR3 length: 13; clone size: once; J gene: TRBJ1-2; V gene: TRBV24-1; CDR3 protein: CATKDGDTHGYTF
CDR3 length: 11; clone size: -; J gene: -; V gene: TRBV15; CDR3 protein: CATSRDLSIYF
CDR3 length: 15; clone size: -; J gene: TRBJ1-6; V gene: TRBV2; CDR3 protein: CASRDNRGGNSPLHF
CDR3 length: 16; clone size: once; J gene: TRBJ2-4; V gene: TRBV6-5; CDR3 protein: CASSYGQILAKNIQYF
CDR3 length: 14; clone size: -; J gene: TRBJ1-5; V gene: TRBV7-2; CDR3 protein: CASSAGTGGQPQHF
CDR3 length: 14; clone size: -; J gene: TRBJ1-5; V gene: TRBV7-2; CDR3 protein: CASGRQGSNQPQHF
CDR3 length: 14; clone size: -; J gene: TRBJ1-2; V gene: TRBV20-1; CDR3 protein: CSASAGSLDYGYTF